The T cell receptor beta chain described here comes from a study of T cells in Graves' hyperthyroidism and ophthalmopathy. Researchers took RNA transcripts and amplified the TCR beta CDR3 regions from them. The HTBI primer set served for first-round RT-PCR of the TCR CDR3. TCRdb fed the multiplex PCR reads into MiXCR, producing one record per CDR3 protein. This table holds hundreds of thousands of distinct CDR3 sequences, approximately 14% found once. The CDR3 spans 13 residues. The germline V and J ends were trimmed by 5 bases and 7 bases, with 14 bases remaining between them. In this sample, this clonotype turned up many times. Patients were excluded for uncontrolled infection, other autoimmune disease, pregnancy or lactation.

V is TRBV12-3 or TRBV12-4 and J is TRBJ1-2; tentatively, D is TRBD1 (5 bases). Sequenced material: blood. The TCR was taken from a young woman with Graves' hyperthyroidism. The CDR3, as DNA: TGTGCCAGCAGTCGGGACGGCGTCTTTGGCTACACCTTC. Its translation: CASSRDGVFGYTF.